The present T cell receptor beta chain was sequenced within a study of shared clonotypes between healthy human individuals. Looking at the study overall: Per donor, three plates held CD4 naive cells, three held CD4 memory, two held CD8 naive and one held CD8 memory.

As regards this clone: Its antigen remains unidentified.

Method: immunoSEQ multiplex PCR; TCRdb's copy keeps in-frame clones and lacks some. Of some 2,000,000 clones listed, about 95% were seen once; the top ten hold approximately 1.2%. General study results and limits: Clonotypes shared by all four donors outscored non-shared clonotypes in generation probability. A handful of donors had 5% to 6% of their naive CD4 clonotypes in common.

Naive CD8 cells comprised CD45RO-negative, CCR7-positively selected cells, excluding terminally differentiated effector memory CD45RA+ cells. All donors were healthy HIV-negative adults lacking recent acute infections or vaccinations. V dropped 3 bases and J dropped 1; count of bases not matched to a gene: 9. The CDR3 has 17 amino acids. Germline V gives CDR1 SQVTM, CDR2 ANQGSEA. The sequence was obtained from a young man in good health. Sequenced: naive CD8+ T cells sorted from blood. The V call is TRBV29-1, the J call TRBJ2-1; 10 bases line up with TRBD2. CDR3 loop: CSVDITLAGGSYNEQFF. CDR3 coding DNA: TGCAGCGTTGATATAACCTTAGCGGGAGGTTCCTACAATGAGCAGTTCTTC.